This TCR beta chain stems from a study of blood T cell repertoires in COVID-19 (TCRdb year 2020). Looking at the study overall: Samples covering the acute and convalescent phases of COVID-19 were provided by collaborators in the United States, Italy and Spain. Where available, HLA class I and class II types were obtained from metadata supplied by the sample provider rather than from assay-based typing. Nearly every sample came with metadata listing a de-identified subject ID, COVID-19 status, age in years and sex. The repertoires were released in a freely available public database intended as a resource for research on the immune response to SARS-CoV-2. The samples were drawn from two sources: the first 160 participants of the ongoing ImmuneRACE study, and some 1,300 subjects contributed by 6 global collaborators. The prospective study material was composed of cDNA or gDNA derived from T cells, B-cell-depleted T cells, or PBMCs. Deeply sampled blood TCRbeta repertoires from subjects exposed to, actively infected with, or recovered from COVID-19 were included in the dataset.

Collaborating institutions collected whole blood in K2EDTA tubes following their own protocols. For TCRbeta analysis, collaborator samples were shipped as frozen whole blood, as isolated PBMCs, or as DNA extracted from either sample type. General conclusions and limits of the study: The amount of clinical and demographic metadata varied by source and participant and was provided uncurated.

There are a few counts of this clone. Its specific antigen is unknown. One base away there is no much larger clone; base qualities are not given. Trimming takes 4 bases from V and 3 bases from J, and the germline ends sit 4 bases apart. The CDR1 and CDR2 encoded by the germline V gene are SNHLY and FYNNEI. The CDR3 contains 12 residues, cysteine and phenylalanine counted. The DNA shown is the 36-base CDR3, in frame from base 1. The immunoSEQ Assay, a bias-controlled multiplex PCR, was used to amplify TCRbeta CDR3 regions from genomic DNA. On the study's bioinformatics: Within the assay, amplification of reference gene primers was used to estimate how many nucleated cells each sample contained. To quantify the absolute abundance of each unique TCRbeta CDR3 rearrangement, sequence reads were collapsed and filtered. For each sample, productive Simpson clonality was calculated by taking the square root of Simpson's diversity index across productive rearrangements. Not all clones reach the TCRdb copy of this immuneACCESS table, which keeps in-frame sequences only. Checked studies attribute under half of the gap to unresolved V genes and leave the rest unexplained. V and J calls and clone size follow that table, whereas D and trimming were derived from the DNA. The table for this sample lists roughly 55,000 clones; around four fifths of them were counted only once. Jointly, the top ten make up 1.9% of the sample.

Material: peripheral blood. The rearrangement combines TRBV2 with TRBJ1-5, with the D gene too uncertain to name. The TCR originated in a woman in her fifties or sixties with acute or convalescent COVID-19. CDR3 reads: CASSGDNQPQHF. The nucleotide sequence reads TGTGCCAGCAGTGGCGACAATCAGCCCCAGCATTTT.